The rows below give T cell receptor beta chains drawn from one sample of a study of blood T cell repertoires in COVID-19. Profiling relied on immunoSEQ multiplex PCR, and the TCRdb table lists in-frame clones only, not all of them. The table records under 95,000 clones, approximately 87% of them present only once. The sequenced sample consisted of peripheral blood. These receptors originate from a human donor in a cohort sampled during active COVID-19. Each CDR3 is given with its conserved first and last residue. Each record gives: J gene, V gene, clone size, D gene, CDR3 DNA, CDR3 protein. A D gene is named only where the DNA matches it firmly. The size of a clone is reported for some rows only, either as once, few or many, or as a class for expanded clones.

TRBJ2-7 TRBV7-9 - - TGTGCCAGCAGCTTAGGTTCAGGGTCCTACGAGCAGTACTTC CASSLGSGSYEQYF
TRBJ2-1 TRBV6-5 - TRBD2 TGTGCCAGCAGAGGACTAGCGGGAGTGGACAATGAGCAGTTCTTC CASRGLAGVDNEQFF
TRBJ1-1 TRBV27 - - TGTGCCAGCAGTTCCCGCAGGGAGGGGTCTGAAGCTTTCTTT CASSSRREGSEAFF
TRBJ1-2 TRBV3-1/TRBV3-2 - - TGTGCCAGCAGCCAACTAGATTTTTCGAACTATGGCTACACCTTC CASSQLDFSNYGYTF
TRBJ1-6 TRBV30 few TRBD1 TGTGCCTGGGGGGGGACAGGAGATTCACCCCTCCACTTT CAWGGTGDSPLHF
TRBJ2-7 TRBV5-6 - TRBD1 TGTGCCAGCAGCTTTGACAGGGTGGCCTACGAGCAGTACTTC CASSFDRVAYEQYF
TRBJ1-3 TRBV7-6 - TRBD1 TGTGCCAGCAGCCCGAGTACGGGACAGGGTTTTGGAAACACCATATATTTT CASSPSTGQGFGNTIYF
TRBJ1-2 TRBV3-1/TRBV3-2 - - TGTGCCAGCAGCCCAGCTGGGGCAACTGATGGCTACACCTTC CASSPAGATDGYTF
TRBJ1-1 TRBV29-1 - TRBD1 TGCAGCGTCAGGACAGGGGGGTTGACTGAAGCTTTCTTT CSVRTGGLTEAFF
TRBJ2-1 TRBV7-2 - TRBD2 TGTGCCAGCAGCTTGACTAGCGGGGTATACAATGAGCAGTTCTTC CASSLTSGVYNEQFF
TRBJ2-1 TRBV11-2 - TRBD1 TGTGCCAGCAGCTTAATCGGATATATGGGACAGGACGAGCAGTTCTTC CASSLIGYMGQDEQFF
TRBJ2-5 TRBV15 - TRBD1 TGTGCCACCAGCAGAGAACAGGGGGAGACCCAGTACTTC CATSREQGETQYF
TRBJ2-3 TRBV27 - TRBD2 TGTGCCAGCAGTGAACTAGCGGGAGGATTGGGCACAGATACGCAGTATTTT CASSELAGGLGTDTQYF
TRBJ2-4 TRBV23-1 - TRBD1 TGCGCCAGCAGACCCGAGGACAGGCTAGCCAAAAACATTCAGTACTTC CASRPEDRLAKNIQYF